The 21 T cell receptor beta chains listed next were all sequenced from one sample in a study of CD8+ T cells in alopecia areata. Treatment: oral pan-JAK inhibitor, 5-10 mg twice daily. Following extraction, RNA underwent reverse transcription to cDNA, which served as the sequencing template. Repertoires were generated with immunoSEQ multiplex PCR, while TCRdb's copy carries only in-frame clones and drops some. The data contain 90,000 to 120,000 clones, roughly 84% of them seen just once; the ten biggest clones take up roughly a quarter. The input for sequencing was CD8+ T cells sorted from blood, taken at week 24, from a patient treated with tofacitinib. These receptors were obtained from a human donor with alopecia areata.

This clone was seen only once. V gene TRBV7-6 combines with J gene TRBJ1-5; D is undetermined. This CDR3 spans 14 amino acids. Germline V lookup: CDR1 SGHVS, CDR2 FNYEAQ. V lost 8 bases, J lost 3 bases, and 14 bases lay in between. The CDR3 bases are TGTGCCAGCGTAGACAAAACTACCAATCAGCCCCAGCATTTT. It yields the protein CASVDKTTNQPQHF.

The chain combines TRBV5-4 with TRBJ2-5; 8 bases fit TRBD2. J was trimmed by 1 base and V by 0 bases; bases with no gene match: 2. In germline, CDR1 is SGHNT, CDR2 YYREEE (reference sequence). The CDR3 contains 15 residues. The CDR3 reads CASSLEAGGQETQYF. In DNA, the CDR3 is TGTGCCAGCAGCTTGGAGGCGGGGGGCCAAGAGACCCAGTACTTC.

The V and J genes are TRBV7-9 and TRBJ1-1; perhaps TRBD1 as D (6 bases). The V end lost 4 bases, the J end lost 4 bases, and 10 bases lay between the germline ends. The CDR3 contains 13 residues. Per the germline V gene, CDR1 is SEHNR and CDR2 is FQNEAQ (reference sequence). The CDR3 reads CASSWEGGTEAFF. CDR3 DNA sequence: TGTGCCAGCAGCTGGGAAGGGGGCACTGAAGCTTTCTTT.

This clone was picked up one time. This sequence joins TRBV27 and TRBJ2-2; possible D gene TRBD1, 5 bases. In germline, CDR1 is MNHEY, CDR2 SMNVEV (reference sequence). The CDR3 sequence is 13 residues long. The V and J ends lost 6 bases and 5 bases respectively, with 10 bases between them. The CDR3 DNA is TGTGCCAGCAGGTTAGGGGATACCGGGGAGCTGTTTTTT. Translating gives CASRLGDTGELFF.

The CDR3 loop is CASSQDHQGSYEQYF. CDR3 DNA: TGCGCCAGCAGCCAAGATCATCAGGGATCCTACGAGCAGTACTTC. This chain joins TRBV4-3 and TRBJ2-7, with a tentative D call TRBD1 (5 bases). CDR1 is LGHNA, CDR2 YSLEER, per germline. V was cut by 0 bases and J by 1 base, with 10 bases left in between. This CDR3 spans 15 amino acids.

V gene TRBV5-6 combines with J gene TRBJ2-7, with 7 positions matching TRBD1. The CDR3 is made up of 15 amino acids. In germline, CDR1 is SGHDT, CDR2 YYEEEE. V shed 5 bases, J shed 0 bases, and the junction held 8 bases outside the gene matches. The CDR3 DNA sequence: TGTGCCAGCAGTTACGACAGGGCCCACTCCTACGAGCAGTACTTC. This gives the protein CASSYDRAHSYEQYF.

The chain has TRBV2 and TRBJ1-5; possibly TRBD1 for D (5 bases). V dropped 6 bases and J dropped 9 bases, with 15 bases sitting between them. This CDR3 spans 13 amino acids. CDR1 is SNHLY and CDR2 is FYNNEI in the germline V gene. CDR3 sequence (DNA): TGTGCCAGCAGCCTTCTCAGGGAATTGCCCCAGCATTTT. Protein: CASSLLRELPQHF.

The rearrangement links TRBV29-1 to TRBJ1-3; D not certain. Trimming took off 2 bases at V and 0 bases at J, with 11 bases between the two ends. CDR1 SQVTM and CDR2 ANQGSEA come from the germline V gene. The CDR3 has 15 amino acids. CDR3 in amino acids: CSVEPVQSSGNTIYF. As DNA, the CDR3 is TGCAGCGTTGAACCCGTACAGAGCTCTGGAAACACCATATATTTT.

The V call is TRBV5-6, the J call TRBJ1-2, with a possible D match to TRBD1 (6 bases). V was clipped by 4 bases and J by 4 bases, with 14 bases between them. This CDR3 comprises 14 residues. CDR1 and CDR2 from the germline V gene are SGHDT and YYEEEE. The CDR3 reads CASSQPTGAYGYTF. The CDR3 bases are TGTGCCAGCAGCCAACCGACAGGAGCCTATGGCTACACCTTC.

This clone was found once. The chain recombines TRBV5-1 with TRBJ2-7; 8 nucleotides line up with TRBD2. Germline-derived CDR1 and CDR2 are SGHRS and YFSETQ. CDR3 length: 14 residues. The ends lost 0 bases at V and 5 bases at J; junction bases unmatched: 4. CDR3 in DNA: TGCGCCAGCAGCTTGGCCGGGGGGGCTCACGAGCAGTACTTC. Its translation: CASSLAGGAHEQYF.

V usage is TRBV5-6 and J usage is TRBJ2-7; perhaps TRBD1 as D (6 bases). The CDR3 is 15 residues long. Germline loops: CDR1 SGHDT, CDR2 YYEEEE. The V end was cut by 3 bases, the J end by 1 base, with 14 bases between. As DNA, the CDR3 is TGTGCCAGCAGCTCCCAGGGGAAGCTTTCCTACGAGCAGTACTTC. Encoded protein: CASSSQGKLSYEQYF.

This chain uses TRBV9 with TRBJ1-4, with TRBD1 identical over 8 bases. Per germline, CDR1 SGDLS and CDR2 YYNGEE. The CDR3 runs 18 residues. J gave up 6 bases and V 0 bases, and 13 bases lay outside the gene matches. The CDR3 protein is CASSVDRDRRDSDEKLFF. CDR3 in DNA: TGTGCCAGCAGCGTAGACAGGGACAGGAGAGACTCAGATGAAAAACTGTTTTTT.

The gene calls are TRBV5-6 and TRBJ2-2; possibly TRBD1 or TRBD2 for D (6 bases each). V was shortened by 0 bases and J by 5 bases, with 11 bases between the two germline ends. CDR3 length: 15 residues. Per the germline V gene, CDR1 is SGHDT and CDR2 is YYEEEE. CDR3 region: CASSLAGAITGELFF. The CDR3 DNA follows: TGTGCCAGCAGCTTGGCGGGGGCAATAACCGGGGAGCTGTTTTTT.

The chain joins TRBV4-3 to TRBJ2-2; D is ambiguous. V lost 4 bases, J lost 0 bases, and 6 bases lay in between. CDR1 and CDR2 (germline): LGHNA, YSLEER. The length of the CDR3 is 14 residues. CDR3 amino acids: CASSPKANTGELFF. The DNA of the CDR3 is TGCGCCAGCAGCCCGAAAGCGAACACCGGGGAGCTGTTTTTT.

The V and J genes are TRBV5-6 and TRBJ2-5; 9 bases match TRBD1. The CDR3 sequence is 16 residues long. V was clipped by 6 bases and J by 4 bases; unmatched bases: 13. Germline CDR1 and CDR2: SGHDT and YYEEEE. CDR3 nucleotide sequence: TGTGCCAGCACCCAGGGACAGGGAATGTTACGAGAGACCCAGTACTTC. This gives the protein CASTQGQGMLRETQYF.

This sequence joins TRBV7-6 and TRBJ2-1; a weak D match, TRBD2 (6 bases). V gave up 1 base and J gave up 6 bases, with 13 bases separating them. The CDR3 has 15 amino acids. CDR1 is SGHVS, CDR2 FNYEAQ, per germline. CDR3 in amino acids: CASSLDWGVTNEQFF. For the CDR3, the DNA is TGTGCCAGCAGCTTAGATTGGGGGGTCACCAATGAGCAGTTCTTC.

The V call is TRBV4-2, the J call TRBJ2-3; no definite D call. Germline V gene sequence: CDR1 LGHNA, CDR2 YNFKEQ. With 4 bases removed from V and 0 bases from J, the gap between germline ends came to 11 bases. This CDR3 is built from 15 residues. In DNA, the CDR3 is TGTGCCAGCAGCCCCAGCTTAGAGAGCACAGATACGCAGTATTTT. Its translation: CASSPSLESTDTQYF.

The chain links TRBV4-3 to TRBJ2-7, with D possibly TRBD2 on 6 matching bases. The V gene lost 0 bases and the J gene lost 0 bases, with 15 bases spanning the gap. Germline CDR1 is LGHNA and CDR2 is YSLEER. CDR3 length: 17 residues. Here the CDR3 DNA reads TGCGCCAGCAGCCAAGAGGGACTTTTTTCCAGCTCCTACGAGCAGTACTTC. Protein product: CASSQEGLFSSSYEQYF.

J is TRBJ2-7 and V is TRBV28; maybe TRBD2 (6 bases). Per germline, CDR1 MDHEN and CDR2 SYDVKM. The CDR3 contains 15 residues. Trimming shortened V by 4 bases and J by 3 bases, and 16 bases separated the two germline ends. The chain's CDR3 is CASSSRSWGGYEQYF. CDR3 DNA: TGTGCCAGCAGTTCTCGTTCCTGGGGAGGCTACGAGCAGTACTTC. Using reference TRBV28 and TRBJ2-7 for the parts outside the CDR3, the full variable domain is DVKVTQSSRYLVKRTGEKVFLECVQDMDHENMFWYRQDPGLGLRLIYFSYDVKMKEKGDIPEGYSVSREKKERFSLILESASTNQTSMYLCASSSRSWGGYEQYFGPGTRLTVT.

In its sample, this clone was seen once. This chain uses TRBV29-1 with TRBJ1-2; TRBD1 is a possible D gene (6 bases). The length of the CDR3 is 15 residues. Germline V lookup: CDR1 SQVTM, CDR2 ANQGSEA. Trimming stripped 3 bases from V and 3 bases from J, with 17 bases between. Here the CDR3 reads CSVDGRPAGDYGYTF. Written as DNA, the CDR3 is TGCAGCGTTGACGGGCGGCCGGCAGGGGACTATGGCTACACCTTC.

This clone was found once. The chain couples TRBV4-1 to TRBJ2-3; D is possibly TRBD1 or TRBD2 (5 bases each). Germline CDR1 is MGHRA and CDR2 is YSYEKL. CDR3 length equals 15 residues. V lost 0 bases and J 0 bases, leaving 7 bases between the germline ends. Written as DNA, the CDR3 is TGCGCCAGCAGCCAAGAATGGGGGAGCACAGATACGCAGTATTTT. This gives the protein CASSQEWGSTDTQYF.